These 10 T cell receptor beta chains share one sample of origin, sequenced in a study of regulatory T cells in long-lasting Graves disease. Investigators prepared the TCR beta libraries by applying iRepertoire HTBI primers and Arm-PCR of CDR3 regions. MiXCR, applied by TCRdb to the multiplex PCR reads, yields one record per CDR3 protein. The repertoire holds a few hundred thousand distinct CDR3 sequences, with about 14% as singletons. Time point of the sample: newly diagnosed GD, antithyroid drugs for less than 3 months. Making the TCR library involved RNA that had been extracted from PBMCs. The sample also formed part of further work on T cells in Graves' hyperthyroidism and ophthalmopathy.

The starting material was peripheral blood mononuclear cells (PBMCs), obtained at new diagnosis, from a patient treated with antithyroid drugs. These receptors were taken from a woman between 45 and 65 years old with Graves disease.

This clonotype was detected only a few times. The V gene is TRBV6-1, the J gene TRBJ2-1; 9 positions agree with TRBD1. This CDR3 has 16 amino acids. Trimming cost V 6 bases and J 0 bases; bases outside gene matches: 6. Germline V CDR1 and CDR2: MNHNS, SASEGT. CDR3 bases: TGTGCCAGCAGCTACAGGGGGCCGAGCTCCTACAATGAGCAGTTCTTC. Translated: CASSYRGPSSYNEQFF.

This clonotype occurred many times. This chain connects TRBV6-4 to TRBJ1-2, with TRBD1 matching over 8 bases. Germline assignment: CDR1 MRHNA and CDR2 SNTAGT. Trimming at V came to 6 bases and at J to 4 bases, leaving 7 bases not matched to a gene. CDR3 length: 14 residues. For the CDR3, the DNA is TGTGCCAGCAGCTCAGACAGGGGTTTCTATGGCTACACCTTC. Amino acid sequence: CASSSDRGFYGYTF.

This clonotype was recorded many times. J is TRBJ2-5 and V is TRBV11-3; the D gene is possibly TRBD2 (5 bases). The V and J ends lost 2 bases and 0 bases respectively, with 7 bases between them. The CDR3 runs to 14 residues. From germline, CDR1 is SGHNT and CDR2 YENEEA. Written as DNA, the CDR3 is TGTGCCAGCAGCTTATCAGCGGACCAAGAGACCCAGTACTTC. Translated, it gives CASSLSADQETQYF.

This clonotype has a handful of counts. V gene TRBV12-3 or TRBV12-4 combines with J gene TRBJ2-1; 10 bases line up with TRBD1. The CDR3 is made up of 12 amino acids. V gave up 5 bases and J gave up 15 bases; unmatched junction bases: 7. Written as DNA, the CDR3 is TGTGCCAGCAGTGAGACAGGGGGCGATGCGTTCTTC. The encoded protein is CASSETGGDAFF.

V and J are TRBV4-2 and TRBJ2-7; 11 bases agree with TRBD2. Germline V gives CDR1 LGHNA, CDR2 YNFKEQ. This CDR3 spans 15 amino acids. V trimming: 4 bases; J trimming: 2 bases; junction bases outside the gene matches: 4. The DNA of the CDR3 is TGTGCCAGCAGCCGAGAACTAGCGGGAGCCTACGAGCAGTACTTC. Amino acid sequence: CASSRELAGAYEQYF.

In its sample, this clonotype was seen many times. This chain links TRBV2 with TRBJ1-6; D might be TRBD1 (5 bases). This CDR3 is built from 11 residues. V shed 3 bases and J shed 17 bases, with 11 bases lying between them. Germline V CDR1 and CDR2: SNHLY, FYNNEI. CDR3 in DNA: TGTGCCAGCAGTGAGAGGGGCACCTTCCACTTT. Its protein is CASSERGTFHF.

This clonotype was seen only once. The rearrangement joins TRBV9 to TRBJ2-3; TRBD2 aligns across 13 bases. The J segment lost 2 bases and the V segment lost 7 bases, leaving 10 bases of the junction unmatched. Germline assignment: CDR1 SGDLS and CDR2 YYNGEE. The CDR3 contains 17 residues. DNA for the CDR3: TGTGCCAGCCAGACTTTGACTAGCGGGAGGATCACAGATACGCAGTATTTT. Amino acids: CASQTLTSGRITDTQYF.

The CDR3 is CASSARLAGGPYNEQFF. In DNA, the CDR3 is TGTGCCAGCAGCGCCCGACTAGCGGGAGGGCCCTACAATGAGCAGTTCTTC. The chain couples TRBV3-1 to TRBJ2-1, with TRBD2 matching 14 bases. CDR3 size: 17 residues. With V trimmed by 5 bases and J by 2 bases, 5 bases remained unmatched. Germline V gene sequence: CDR1 LGHDT, CDR2 YNNKEL (reference sequence).

This clonotype was counted once. The rearrangement links TRBV5-1 to TRBJ2-7, with TRBD2 identical over 15 bases. V lost 1 base and J lost 2; bases outside the gene matches: 10. Germline assignment: CDR1 SGHRS and CDR2 YFSETQ. This CDR3 has 19 residues. In DNA, the CDR3 is TGCGCCAGCAGCTTGACGGGACTAGCGGGAGGAGGATCTGCCTACGAGCAGTACTTC. Amino acids: CASSLTGLAGGGSAYEQYF.

This clonotype was seen a handful of times. The V call is TRBV6-2 or TRBV6-3, the J call TRBJ2-3, with D unclear. Germline CDR1 and CDR2: MNHEY and SVGEGT. The CDR3 runs 17 residues. With 0 bases removed from V and 3 bases from J, the gap between germline ends came to 16 bases. This CDR3 is CASSYSIPSLGTDTQYF. The CDR3 region has the DNA TGTGCCAGCAGTTACTCGATCCCATCGCTGGGGACAGATACGCAGTATTTT.